The sequence of this T cell receptor beta chain was determined in a study of T cells expressing NK-cell markers. Study observations and caveats: Dominant NKG2C+ clonotypes made up roughly 1.0-7.0% of CD8+ T cells in several donors.

Germline V gives CDR1 SGHTA, CDR2 FQGTGA. The CDR3 is 13 amino acids. Of note for this clonotype: Its cognate antigen is unknown.

Each CDR3 protein gets one entry in TCRdb, which reprocessed the 5' RACE reads and gives no DNA. The table counts roughly 390,000 distinct CDR3 sequences; around 4.9% lies in the top ten. Source material: blood T cells: a sorted CD56 or NKG2C T cell subset, CD4+ or CD8+ T cells, or bulk PBMC T cells (not recorded which). This rearrangement joins TRBV7-3 to TRBJ1-6. The TCR sequence derives from a man between 18 and 69 years old in good health. The CDR3 protein is CASSLTANSPLHF. The full variable domain, its missing parts supplied by reference TRBV7-3 and TRBJ1-6, is GAGVSQTPSNKVTEKGKYVELRCDPISGHTALYWYRQSLGQGPEFLIYFQGTGAADDSGLPNDRFFAVRPEGSVSTLKIQRTERGDSAVYLCASSLTANSPLHFGNGTRLTVT.